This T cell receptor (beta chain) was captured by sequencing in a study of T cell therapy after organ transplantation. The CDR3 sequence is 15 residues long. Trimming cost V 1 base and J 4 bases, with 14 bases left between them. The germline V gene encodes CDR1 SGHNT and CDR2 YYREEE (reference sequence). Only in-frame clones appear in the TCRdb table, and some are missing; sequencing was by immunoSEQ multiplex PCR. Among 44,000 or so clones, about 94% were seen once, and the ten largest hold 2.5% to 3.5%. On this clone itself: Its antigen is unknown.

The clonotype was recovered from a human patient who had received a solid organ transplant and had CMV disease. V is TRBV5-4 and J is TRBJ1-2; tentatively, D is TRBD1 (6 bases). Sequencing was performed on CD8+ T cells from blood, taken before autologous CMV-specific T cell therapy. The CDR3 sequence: CASSLIKGGTYGYTF. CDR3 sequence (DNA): TGTGCCAGCAGCTTGATAAAAGGGGGAACCTATGGCTACACCTTC.